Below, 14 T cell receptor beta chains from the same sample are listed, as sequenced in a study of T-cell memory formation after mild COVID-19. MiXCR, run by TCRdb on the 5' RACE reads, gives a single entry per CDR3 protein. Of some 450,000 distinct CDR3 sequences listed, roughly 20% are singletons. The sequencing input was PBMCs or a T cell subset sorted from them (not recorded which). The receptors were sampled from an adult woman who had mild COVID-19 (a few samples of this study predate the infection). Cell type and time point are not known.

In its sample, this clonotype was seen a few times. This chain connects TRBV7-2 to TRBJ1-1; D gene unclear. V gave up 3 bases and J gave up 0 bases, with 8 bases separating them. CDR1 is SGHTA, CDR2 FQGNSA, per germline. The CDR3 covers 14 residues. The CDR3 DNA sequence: TGTGCCAGCAGCTTCCACGGAATGAACACTGAAGCTTTCTTT. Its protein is CASSFHGMNTEAFF.

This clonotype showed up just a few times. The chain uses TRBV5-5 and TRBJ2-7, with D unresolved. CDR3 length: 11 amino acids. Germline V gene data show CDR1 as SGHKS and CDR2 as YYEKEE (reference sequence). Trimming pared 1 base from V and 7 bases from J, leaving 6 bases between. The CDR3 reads CASSLMGEQYF. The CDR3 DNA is TGTGCCAGCAGCTTGATGGGTGAGCAGTACTTC.

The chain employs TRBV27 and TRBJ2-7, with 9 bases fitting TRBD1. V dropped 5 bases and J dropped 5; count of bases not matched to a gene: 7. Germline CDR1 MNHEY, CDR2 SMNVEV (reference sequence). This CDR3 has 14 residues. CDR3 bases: TGTGCCAGCAGTCCTGACCGGACAGGGGACGAGCAGTACTTC. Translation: CASSPDRTGDEQYF.

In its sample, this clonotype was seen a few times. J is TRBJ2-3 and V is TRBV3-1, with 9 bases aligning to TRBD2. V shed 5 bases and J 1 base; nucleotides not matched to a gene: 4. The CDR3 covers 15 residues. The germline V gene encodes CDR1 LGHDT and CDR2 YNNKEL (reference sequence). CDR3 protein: CASSTRTSGTDTQYF. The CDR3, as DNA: TGTGCCAGCAGCACCCGGACTAGCGGCACAGATACGCAGTATTTT.

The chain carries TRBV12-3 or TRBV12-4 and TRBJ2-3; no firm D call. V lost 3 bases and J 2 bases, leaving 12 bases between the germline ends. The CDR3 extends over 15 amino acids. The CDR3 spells CASSLVRPPTDTQYF. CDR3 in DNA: TGTGCCAGCAGTTTGGTCCGGCCACCCACAGATACGCAGTATTTT.

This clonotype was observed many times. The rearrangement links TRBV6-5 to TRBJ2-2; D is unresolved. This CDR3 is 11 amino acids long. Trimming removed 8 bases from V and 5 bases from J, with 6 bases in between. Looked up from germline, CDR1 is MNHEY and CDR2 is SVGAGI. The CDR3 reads CASGRTGELFF. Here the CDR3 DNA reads TGTGCCAGCGGTAGGACCGGGGAGCTGTTTTTT.

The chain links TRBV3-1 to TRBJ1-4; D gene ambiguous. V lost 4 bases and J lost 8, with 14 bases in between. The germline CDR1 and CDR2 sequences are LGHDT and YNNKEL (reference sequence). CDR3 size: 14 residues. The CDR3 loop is CASSPLRGTEKLFF. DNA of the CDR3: TGTGCCAGCAGCCCATTGCGCGGCACGGAAAAACTGTTTTTT.

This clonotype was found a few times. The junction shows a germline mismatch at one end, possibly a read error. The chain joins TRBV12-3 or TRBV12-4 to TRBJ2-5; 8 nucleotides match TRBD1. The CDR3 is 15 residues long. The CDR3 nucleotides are TGTGCCAGCAGTCTATGGACAGGGAGAAGCGAGACTAAGAACTTC. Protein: CASSLWTGRSETKNF.

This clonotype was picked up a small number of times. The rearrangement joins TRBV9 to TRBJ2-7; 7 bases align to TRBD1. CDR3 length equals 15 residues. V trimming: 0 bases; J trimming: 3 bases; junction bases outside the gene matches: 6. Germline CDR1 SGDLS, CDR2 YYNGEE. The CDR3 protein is CASSVGQGVGYEQYF. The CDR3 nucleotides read TGTGCCAGCAGCGTAGGGCAGGGGGTTGGCTACGAGCAGTACTTC.

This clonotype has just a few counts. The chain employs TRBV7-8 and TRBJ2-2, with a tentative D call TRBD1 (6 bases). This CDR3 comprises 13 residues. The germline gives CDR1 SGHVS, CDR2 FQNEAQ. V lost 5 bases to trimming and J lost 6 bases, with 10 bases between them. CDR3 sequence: CASSKQGAGELFF. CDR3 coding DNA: TGTGCCAGCAGCAAACAGGGCGCCGGGGAGCTGTTTTTT.

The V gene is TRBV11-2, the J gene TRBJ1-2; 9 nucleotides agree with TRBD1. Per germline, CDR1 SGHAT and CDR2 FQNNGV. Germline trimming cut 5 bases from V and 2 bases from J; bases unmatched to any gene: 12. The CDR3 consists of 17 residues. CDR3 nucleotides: TGTGCCAGCAGCCAAAGGAAACAGGGGGCGATCAACTATGGCTACACCTTC. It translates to CASSQRKQGAINYGYTF. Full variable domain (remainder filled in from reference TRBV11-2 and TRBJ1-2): EAGVAQSPRYKIIEKRQSVAFWCNPISGHATLYWYQQILGQGPKLLIQFQNNGVVDDSQLPKDRFSAERLKGVDSTLKIQPAKLEDSAVYLCASSQRKQGAINYGYTFGSGTRLTVV.

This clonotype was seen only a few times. The CDR3 loop is CASSVRGLNSPLHF. CDR3 in DNA: TGTGCCAGCAGCGTGCGTGGGCTTAATTCACCCCTCCACTTT. V usage is TRBV9 and J usage is TRBJ1-6; no reliable D call. Germline-derived CDR1 and CDR2 are SGDLS and YYNGEE. V was pared by 2 bases and J by 6 bases, with 9 bases between. CDR3 length equals 14 residues. Using reference TRBV9 and TRBJ1-6 for the parts outside the CDR3, the full variable domain is DSGVTQTPKHLITATGQRVTLRCSPRSGDLSVYWYQQSLDQGLQFLIQYYNGEERAKGNILERFSAQQFPDLHSELNLSSLELGDSALYFCASSVRGLNSPLHFGNGTRLTVT.

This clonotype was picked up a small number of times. The CDR3 reads CASSPSPGYEQYF. In nucleotides, the CDR3 is TGTGCCAGCTCACCATCACCCGGATACGAGCAGTACTTC. The chain links TRBV18 to TRBJ2-7; no clear D. The CDR3 contains 13 residues. Germline V gene data show CDR1 as KGHSH and CDR2 as LQKENI. V lost 2 bases to trimming and J lost 4 bases, with 9 bases between them.

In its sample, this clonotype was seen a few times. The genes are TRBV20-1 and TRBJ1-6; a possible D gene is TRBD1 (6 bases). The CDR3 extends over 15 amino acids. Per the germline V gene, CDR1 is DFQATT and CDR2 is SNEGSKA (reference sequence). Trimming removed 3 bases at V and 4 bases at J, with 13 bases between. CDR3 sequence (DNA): TGCAGTGCTAGGAGCGGGGGGCCATATAATTCACCCCTCCACTTT. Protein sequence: CSARSGGPYNSPLHF.